Detailed here is one TCR beta chain. The sample belongs to a study of control samples from healthy donors and cancer patients. TCRdb's table, derived via immunoSEQ multiplex PCR, lists solely in-frame clones and lacks some. The top ten hold about 5% of the sample, which has 50,000 to 75,000 clones, almost 85% seen once. Germline assignment: CDR1 LGHNT and CDR2 FRNRAP. This CDR3 contains 14 residues. J was trimmed by 9 bases and V by 1 base; bases with no gene match: 4. The chain couples TRBV12-5 to TRBJ2-1; 9 bases are a match to TRBD2. The sequenced sample was blood. This clonotype was obtained from a man between 40 and 49 years old in good health. Written as DNA, the CDR3 is TGTGCTAGTGGTTTGGGAGCGGGAGGTAGTGAGCAGTTCTTC. This sequence encodes CASGLGAGGSEQFF.